The next 18 T cell receptor beta chains were all read from a single sample in a study of CD8 T cells in ankylosing spondylitis. TCRdb reprocessed the 5' RACE reads with MiXCR, giving one entry per CDR3 protein. The sample shows 200,000 or so distinct CDR3 sequences, over 10% of them seen only once. The source material was blood, either unsorted or a sorted T cell fraction (not recorded which). These receptors were collected from a female donor with ankylosing spondylitis or in good health (not recorded which).

This clonotype showed up just a few times. The chain joins TRBV11-2 to TRBJ2-1, with 7 bases matching TRBD2. This CDR3 has 19 amino acids. Looked up from germline, CDR1 is SGHAT and CDR2 is FQNNGV. With 5 bases clipped from V and 1 base from J, the junction kept 17 bases outside the gene matches. The CDR3 DNA reads as TGTGCCAGCAGCCCCCGGGAACTAGCGTCCGTTGGGTCCTACAATGAGCAGTTCTTC. Its protein product is CASSPRELASVGSYNEQFF.

This sequence joins TRBV5-1 and TRBJ2-1; 7 bases are a match to TRBD2. CDR3 size: 18 residues. Losses at the gene ends were 4 bases for V and 0 bases for J; bases not matched to a gene: 13. Germline lookup yields CDR1 SGHRS and CDR2 YFSETQ. CDR3 sequence: CASSLPRVGGSSYNEQFF. CDR3 bases: TGCGCCAGCAGCCTACCCAGAGTCGGCGGGAGCTCCTACAATGAGCAGTTCTTC.

This clonotype showed up just a few times. The chain recombines TRBV10-3 with TRBJ2-3; TRBD2 agrees at 13 bases. V was clipped by 0 bases and J by 5 bases; unmatched bases: 5. CDR3 length equals 17 residues. Germline CDR1 is ENHRY and CDR2 is SYGVKD. The CDR3 region is CAISESRTSGSKDTQYF. The CDR3 DNA reads as TGTGCCATCAGTGAGTCGAGGACTAGCGGGAGTAAAGATACGCAGTATTTT.

This clonotype was observed a few times. This chain uses TRBV10-3 with TRBJ1-6; D might be TRBD1 (5 bases). The germline V gene encodes CDR1 ENHRY and CDR2 SYGVKD. The CDR3 totals 14 residues. This CDR3 is CDNRLPGLGSPLHF. The CDR3 DNA reads TGTGACAACAGGCTCCCGGGGCTGGGATCACCCCTCCACTTT.

This clonotype was detected ten times or more. The chain uses TRBV24-1 and TRBJ1-2, with D perhaps matching TRBD1 (5 bases). This CDR3 has 16 residues. CDR1 and CDR2 from the germline V gene are KGHDR and SFDVKD. V lost 2 bases and J 4 bases, leaving 16 bases between the germline ends. Written as DNA, the CDR3 is TGTGCCACCAGTGATTCGGCCGGGCCGGGGACCTATGGCTACACCTTC. Its protein is CATSDSAGPGTYGYTF.

This clonotype came up many times. CDR3 in amino acids: CASTTGTRGETQYF. CDR3 coding DNA: TGTGCCAGTACCACCGGGACTAGAGGAGAGACCCAGTACTTC. The V call is TRBV19, the J call TRBJ2-5, with 8 bases aligning to TRBD2. Germline V gives CDR1 LNHDA, CDR2 SQIVND (reference sequence). V shed 7 bases and J 4 bases; nucleotides not matched to a gene: 8. This CDR3 has 14 amino acids.

The chain is built from TRBV5-4 and TRBJ2-2, with a weak D call TRBD2 (6 bases). The CDR3 consists of 15 residues. Looked up from germline, CDR1 is SGHNT and CDR2 is YYREEE (reference sequence). The V and J ends lost 4 bases and 2 bases respectively, with 12 bases between them. Here the CDR3 reads CASSRGGANTGELFF. Here the CDR3 DNA reads TGTGCCAGCAGCCGCGGCGGGGCTAACACCGGGGAGCTGTTTTTT.

This clonotype turned up a few times. The V and J genes are TRBV5-1 and TRBJ2-1; TRBD1 might be the D (6 bases). The CDR3 is 15 amino acids. Between the trimmed V and J ends, which lost 4 bases and 8 bases, there was a span of 19 bases. CDR1 SGHRS and CDR2 YFSETQ come from the germline V gene. The CDR3 coding sequence is TGCGCCAGCAGCCCGAGACAGGCTCCAACGTATGAGCAGTTCTTC. Translation gives CASSPRQAPTYEQFF.

Here the CDR3 DNA reads TGTGCCTGGGATGGACAGGGACGATCCACCGGGGAGCTGTTTTTT. Translated: CAWDGQGRSTGELFF. This chain connects TRBV30 to TRBJ2-2; TRBD1 matches 8 bases. From germline, CDR1 is GTSNPN and CDR2 SVGIG (reference sequence). V dropped 5 bases and J dropped 4; count of bases not matched to a gene: 9. The CDR3 is 15 residues long.

This clonotype was counted a few times. The V and J genes are TRBV18 and TRBJ1-4; D uncertain. The CDR3 is 15 amino acids. Trimming took 2 bases from V and 7 from J, leaving 14 bases between them. Germline V gene lookup returns CDR1 KGHSH and CDR2 LQKENI. The CDR3 loop reads CASSPDPFPSEKLFF. The DNA of the CDR3 is TGTGCCAGCTCACCAGACCCCTTCCCGTCTGAAAAACTGTTTTTT.

This clonotype came up many times. The rearrangement uses TRBV4-2 and TRBJ2-4; 10 bases match TRBD2. Trimming at V came to 1 base and at J to 1 base, leaving 13 bases not matched to a gene. Per the germline V gene, CDR1 is LGHNA and CDR2 is YNFKEQ. CDR3 size: 20 residues. CDR3 DNA sequence: TGTGCCAGCAGCCAAGTAGTCCGGACTAGCGGACCGCCGGCCAAAAACATTCAGTACTTC. As protein: CASSQVVRTSGPPAKNIQYF.

This clonotype was found many times. This chain uses TRBV7-9 with TRBJ1-4; D call uncertain. The ends were cut back, 5 bases at V and 4 bases at J, with 14 bases in the middle. Germline CDR1 reads SEHNR; CDR2 reads FQNEAQ (reference sequence). The CDR3 runs to 15 residues. The CDR3 sequence: CASSGGVRINEKLFF. The CDR3 nucleotides are TGTGCCAGCAGCGGCGGTGTTCGGATTAATGAAAAACTGTTTTTT.

This clonotype was picked up a small number of times. The rearrangement links TRBV2 to TRBJ1-2; TRBD1 matches at 9 bases. The CDR3 length is 12 residues. V dropped 6 bases and J dropped 7; count of bases not matched to a gene: 3. Germline loops: CDR1 SNHLY, CDR2 FYNNEI. CDR3: CASRDRGSGYTF. The DNA of the CDR3 is TGTGCCAGCAGGGACAGGGGATCTGGCTACACCTTC.

This clonotype was detected ten times or more. The V gene is TRBV12-5, the J gene TRBJ1-5; D might be TRBD1 (5 bases). Deletions cut 3 bases from V and 3 bases from J, with 9 bases between. This CDR3 is built from 14 residues. Germline V lookup: CDR1 LGHNT, CDR2 FRNRAP. This CDR3 is CASGFGGNNQPQHF. The CDR3 bases are TGTGCTAGTGGTTTCGGGGGGAACAATCAGCCCCAGCATTTT.

This clonotype was detected only a few times. The chain is built from TRBV12-3 or TRBV12-4 and TRBJ2-7; TRBD2 matches at 11 bases. V was pared by 6 bases and J by 0 bases, with 4 bases of the junction left unmatched. The length of the CDR3 is 15 residues. The CDR3 is CASSRLAGPSYEQYF. CDR3 coding DNA: TGTGCCAGCAGCCGACTAGCGGGACCCTCCTACGAGCAGTACTTC.

This clonotype appeared many times. The chain joins TRBV11-2 to TRBJ2-5; 12 nucleotides line up with TRBD2. Unmatched junction bases numbered 21, after V lost 5 bases and J lost 5 bases. The CDR3 covers 20 residues. The germline gives CDR1 SGHAT, CDR2 FQNNGV. This CDR3 reads CASSRQTRTSGTRWAETQYF. CDR3 nucleotide sequence: TGTGCCAGCAGCCGGCAAACGCGGACTAGCGGGACCCGGTGGGCGGAGACCCAGTACTTC.

This clonotype occurred many times. The V call is TRBV6-2 or TRBV6-3, the J call TRBJ2-7; D could derive from TRBD1 or TRBD2 (5 bases each). CDR1 is MNHEY, CDR2 SVGEGT, per germline. CDR3 length: 14 amino acids. The V end lost 2 bases, the J end lost 0 bases, and 8 bases lay between the germline ends. As DNA, the CDR3 is TGTGCCAGCAGTTACCGGGACGACTCCTACGAGCAGTACTTC. It translates to CASSYRDDSYEQYF.

Many counts were recorded for this clonotype. The V call is TRBV27, the J call TRBJ1-3; a possible D gene is TRBD1 (6 bases). V lost 11 bases, J lost 4 bases, and 15 bases lay in between. The CDR3 consists of 13 residues. Germline V gene lookup returns CDR1 MNHEY and CDR2 SMNVEV (reference sequence). CDR3 in amino acids: CAPIGGGGNTIYF. The CDR3 DNA reads TGTGCCCCCATAGGAGGGGGAGGAAACACCATATATTTT.